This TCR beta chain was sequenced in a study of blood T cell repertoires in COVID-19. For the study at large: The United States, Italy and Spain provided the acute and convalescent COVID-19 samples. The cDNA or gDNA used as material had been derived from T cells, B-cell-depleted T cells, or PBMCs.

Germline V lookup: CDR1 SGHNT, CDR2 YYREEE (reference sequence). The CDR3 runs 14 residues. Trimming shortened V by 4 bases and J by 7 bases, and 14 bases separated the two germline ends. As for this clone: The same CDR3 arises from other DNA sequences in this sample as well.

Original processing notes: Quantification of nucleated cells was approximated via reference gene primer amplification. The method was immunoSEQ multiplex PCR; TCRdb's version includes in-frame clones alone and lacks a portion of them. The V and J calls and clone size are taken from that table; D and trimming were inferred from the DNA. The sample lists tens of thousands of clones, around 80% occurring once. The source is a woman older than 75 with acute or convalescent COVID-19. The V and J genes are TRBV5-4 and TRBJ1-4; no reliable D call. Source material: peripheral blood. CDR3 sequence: CASSLAGRGEKLFF. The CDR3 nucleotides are TGTGCCAGCAGCCTGGCTGGGCGTGGTGAAAAACTGTTTTTT.